The sequence of this TCR beta chain was determined in a study of early T cells in non-severe SARS-CoV-2 infection. Study at large: With bulk RNA from unsorted whole blood as input, sequencing yielded unpaired chains.

General study findings and limits: The VDJdb matching leaned toward anti-spike CD8 responses and overlooked private and CD4 specificities.

The library protocol tagged individual cDNA molecules with unique molecular identifiers. In TCRdb, the 5' RACE reads were re-called with MiXCR into one record per CDR3 protein. The sample lists about 90,000 distinct CDR3 sequences, about 15% occurring once. Of note for this clonotype: Antigen: not known.

This sequence originates from an adult who was a healthcare worker with PCR-confirmed SARS-CoV-2 infection or an uninfected control (not recorded which). Sequencing was done on a sample of whole blood.

This chain's CDR3 is CASSLFYEQYF. As DNA, the CDR3 is TGTGCCAGCAGTTTATTCTACGAGCAGTACTTC. The chain is built from TRBV28 and TRBJ2-7; D remains ambiguous. The CDR3 spans 11 residues. V was pared by 1 base and J by 3 bases, with 1 base between. Per germline, CDR1 MDHEN and CDR2 SYDVKM.